The 5 T cell receptor beta chains reported below all come from one sample, sequenced in a study of T-cell memory formation after mild COVID-19. TCRdb recomputed calls from the 5' RACE reads with MiXCR, one row per CDR3 protein. The table has 200,000 or so distinct CDR3 sequences, approximately 16% seen once. The sample comprised PBMCs or a T cell subset sorted from them (not recorded which). The receptors were sampled from an adult woman who had mild COVID-19 (a few samples of this study predate the infection). Cell type and time point are not known.

This clonotype was seen a few times. This rearrangement joins TRBV7-3 to TRBJ2-5, with 8 positions matching TRBD2. With V trimmed by 5 bases and J by 3 bases, 8 bases remained unmatched. Per the germline V gene, CDR1 is SGHTA and CDR2 is FQGTGA. CDR3 length: 15 amino acids. The CDR3 loop is CASSPSQGLEETQYF. The CDR3 nucleotides are TGTGCCAGCAGCCCGTCGCAGGGACTAGAAGAGACCCAGTACTTC. Filled out from reference TRBV7-3 and TRBJ2-5, the complete variable domain reads GAGVSQTPSNKVTEKGKYVELRCDPISGHTALYWYRQSLGQGPEFLIYFQGTGAADDSGLPNDRFFAVRPEGSVSTLKIQRTERGDSAVYLCASSPSQGLEETQYFGPGTRLLVL.

This clonotype has ten or more counts. The rearrangement joins TRBV7-9 to TRBJ2-3; tentatively, D is TRBD2 (5 bases). This CDR3 contains 18 residues. V gave up 1 base and J gave up 0 bases, with 17 bases separating them. Per the germline V gene, CDR1 is SEHNR and CDR2 is FQNEAQ (reference sequence). The DNA for the CDR3 is TGTGCCAGCAGCTTAGAGAAACTAGGAGGCCGGAGCACAGATACGCAGTATTTT. It yields the protein CASSLEKLGGRSTDTQYF.

This clonotype was detected ten times or more. V usage is TRBV7-2 and J usage is TRBJ2-3, with D possibly being TRBD2 (6 bases). The germline CDR1 and CDR2 sequences are SGHTA and FQGNSA. This CDR3 contains 14 residues. The germline V and J ends were trimmed by 3 bases and 4 bases, with 11 bases remaining between them. CDR3 DNA: TGTGCCAGCAGCTTGAGGACTACCCCAGATACGCAGTATTTT. This encodes CASSLRTTPDTQYF.

The chain combines TRBV7-2 with TRBJ1-2; D is perhaps TRBD1 (6 bases). The CDR3 extends over 14 amino acids. The germline V and J ends were trimmed by 1 base and 4 bases, with 10 bases remaining between them. Germline CDR1 and CDR2: SGHTA and FQGNSA. The CDR3 bases are TGTGCCAGCAGCTTAGTACAGGGAGGCTATGGCTACACCTTC. This encodes CASSLVQGGYGYTF.

This clonotype was observed a handful of times. This rearrangement joins TRBV7-2 to TRBJ1-4; D remains ambiguous. Germline CDR1 reads SGHTA; CDR2 reads FQGNSA. V was clipped by 5 bases and J by 4 bases, with 11 bases between them. CDR3 length: 14 amino acids. DNA for the CDR3: TGTGCCAGCAGCCACTACCGGAATAATGAAAAACTGTTTTTT. Its protein is CASSHYRNNEKLFF.